The T cell receptor (beta chain) under discussion was sequenced for a study of response to subunit inactivated influenza vaccine. TCRdb analysed the RT-PCR reads with MiXCR anew, one entry per CDR3 protein. The data hold 500,000 to 650,000 distinct CDR3 sequences, with less than 10% observed a single time. This clonotype was sampled from a man aged 45 to 75 who received an inactivated influenza vaccine. The sequenced sample was PBMCs from blood, obtained around 25 months after vaccination.

This chain's CDR3 is CASSNQGVPSIQYF. CDR3 coding DNA: TGTGCCAGCAGTAATCAGGGGGTTCCGAGCATTCAGTACTTC. This sequence joins TRBV27 and TRBJ2-4; TRBD1 matches at 7 bases. The CDR3 runs to 14 residues. Germline V CDR1 and CDR2: MNHEY, SMNVEV (reference sequence). With 5 bases clipped from V and 9 bases from J, the junction kept 10 bases outside the gene matches.